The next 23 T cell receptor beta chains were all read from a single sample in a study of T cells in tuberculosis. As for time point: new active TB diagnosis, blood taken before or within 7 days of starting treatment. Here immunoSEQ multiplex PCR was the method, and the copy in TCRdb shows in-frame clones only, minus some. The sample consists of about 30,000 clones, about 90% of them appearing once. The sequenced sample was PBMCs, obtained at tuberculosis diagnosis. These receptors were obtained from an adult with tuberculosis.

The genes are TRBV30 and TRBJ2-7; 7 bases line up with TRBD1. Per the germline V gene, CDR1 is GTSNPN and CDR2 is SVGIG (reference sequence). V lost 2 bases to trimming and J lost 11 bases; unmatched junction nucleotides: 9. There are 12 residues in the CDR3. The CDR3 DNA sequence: TGTGCCTGGAGTATATACTCGGGACAGAAGTACTTC. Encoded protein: CAWSIYSGQKYF.

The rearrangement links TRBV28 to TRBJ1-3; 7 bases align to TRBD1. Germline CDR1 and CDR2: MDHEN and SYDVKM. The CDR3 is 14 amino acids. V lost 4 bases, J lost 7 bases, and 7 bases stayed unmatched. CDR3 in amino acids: CASSSQGSRNTIYF. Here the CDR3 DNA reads TGTGCCAGCAGTTCACAGGGGTCGCGGAACACCATATATTTT.

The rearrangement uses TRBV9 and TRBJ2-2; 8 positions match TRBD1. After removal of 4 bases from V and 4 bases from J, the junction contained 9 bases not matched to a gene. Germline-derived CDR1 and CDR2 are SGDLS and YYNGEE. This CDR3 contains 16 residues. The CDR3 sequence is CASSPRTGRRTGELFF. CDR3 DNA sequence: TGTGCCAGCAGCCCCCGGACAGGGAGGCGCACCGGGGAGCTGTTTTTT.

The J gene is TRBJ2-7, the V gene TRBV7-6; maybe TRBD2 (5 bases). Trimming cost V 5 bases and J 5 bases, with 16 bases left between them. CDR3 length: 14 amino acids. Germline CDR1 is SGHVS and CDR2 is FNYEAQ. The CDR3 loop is CASSPTGSSHEQYF. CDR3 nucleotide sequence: TGTGCCAGCAGCCCAACGGGGAGCAGCCACGAGCAGTACTTC.

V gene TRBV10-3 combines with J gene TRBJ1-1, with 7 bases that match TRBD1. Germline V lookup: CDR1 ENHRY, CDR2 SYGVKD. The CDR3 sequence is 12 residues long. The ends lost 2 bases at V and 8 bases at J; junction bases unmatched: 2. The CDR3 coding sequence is TGTGCCATCAGTGAGGCGACAGGGGAAGCTTTCTTT. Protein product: CAISEATGEAFF.

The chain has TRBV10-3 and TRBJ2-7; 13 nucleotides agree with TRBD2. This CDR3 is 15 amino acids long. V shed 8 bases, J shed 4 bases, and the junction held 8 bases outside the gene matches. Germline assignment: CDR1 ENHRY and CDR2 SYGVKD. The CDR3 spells CAISGLAGDSYEQYF. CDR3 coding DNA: TGTGCCATCTCCGGACTAGCGGGAGATTCTTACGAGCAGTACTTC.

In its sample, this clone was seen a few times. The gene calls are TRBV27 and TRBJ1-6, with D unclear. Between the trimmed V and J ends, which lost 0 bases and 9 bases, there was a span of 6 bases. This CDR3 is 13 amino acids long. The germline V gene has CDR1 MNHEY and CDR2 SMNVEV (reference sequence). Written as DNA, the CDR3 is TGTGCCAGCAGTTTATCGCGAAGTTCACCCCTCCACTTT. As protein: CASSLSRSSPLHF.

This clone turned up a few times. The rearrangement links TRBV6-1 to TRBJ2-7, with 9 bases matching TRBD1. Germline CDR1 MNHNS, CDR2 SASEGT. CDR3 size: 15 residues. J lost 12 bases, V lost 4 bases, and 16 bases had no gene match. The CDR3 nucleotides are TGTGCCAGCAGTGGGCCGGGACAGGGCATCCTGAAGGTGTACTTC. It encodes CASSGPGQGILKVYF.

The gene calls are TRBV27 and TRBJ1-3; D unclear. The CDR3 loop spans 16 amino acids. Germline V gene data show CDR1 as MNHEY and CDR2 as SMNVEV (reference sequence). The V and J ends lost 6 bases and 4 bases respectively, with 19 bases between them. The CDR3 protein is CASSYSTPGYGNTIYF. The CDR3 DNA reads TGTGCCAGCAGCTATTCGACCCCGGGTTACGGAAACACCATATATTTT.

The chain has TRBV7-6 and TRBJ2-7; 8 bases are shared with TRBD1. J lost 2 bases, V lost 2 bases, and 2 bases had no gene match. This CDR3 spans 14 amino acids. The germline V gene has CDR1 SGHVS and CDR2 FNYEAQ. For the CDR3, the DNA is TGTGCCAGCAGCTTAAGGACAGGGCCCTACGAGCAGTACTTC. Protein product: CASSLRTGPYEQYF.

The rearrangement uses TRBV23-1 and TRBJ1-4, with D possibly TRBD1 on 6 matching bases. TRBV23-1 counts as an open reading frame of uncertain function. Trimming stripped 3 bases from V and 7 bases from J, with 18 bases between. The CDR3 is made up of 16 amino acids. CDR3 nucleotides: TGCGCCAGCAGTCATGCCACAGGGAGAGCTGGTGAAAAACTGTTTTTT. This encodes CASSHATGRAGEKLFF.

As DNA, the CDR3 is TGTGCCAGCAGCTCGGGGACTAGCGGGATCCTAGGTACGCAGTATTTT. Residues: CASSSGTSGILGTQYF. The chain couples TRBV7-9 to TRBJ2-3, with TRBD2 matching over 13 bases. Germline V CDR1 and CDR2: SEHNR, FQNEAQ (reference sequence). Losses at the gene ends were 4 bases for V and 8 bases for J; bases not matched to a gene: 9. There are 16 residues in the CDR3. Supplemented by reference TRBV7-9 and TRBJ2-3, the full variable domain reads DTGVSQNPRHKITKRGQNVTFRCDPISEHNRLYWYRQTLGQGPEFLTYFQNEAQLEKSRLLSDRFSAERPKGSFSTLEIQRTEQGDSAMYLCASSSGTSGILGTQYFGPGTRLTVL.

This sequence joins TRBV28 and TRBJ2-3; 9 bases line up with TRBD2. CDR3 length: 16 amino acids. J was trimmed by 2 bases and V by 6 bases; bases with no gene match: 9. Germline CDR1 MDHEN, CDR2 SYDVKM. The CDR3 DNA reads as TGTGCCAGCAGACAAATTAGCGGGAGCAACACAGATACGCAGTATTTT. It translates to CASRQISGSNTDTQYF.

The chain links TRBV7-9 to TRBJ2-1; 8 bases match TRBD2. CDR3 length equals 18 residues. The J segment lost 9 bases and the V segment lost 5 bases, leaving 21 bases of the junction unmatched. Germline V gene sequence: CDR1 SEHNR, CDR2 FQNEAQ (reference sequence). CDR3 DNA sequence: TGTGCCAGCAGCGCCGAACAGGGCTTAGCGGGACTTACAAGTGAGCAGTTCTTC. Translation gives CASSAEQGLAGLTSEQFF.

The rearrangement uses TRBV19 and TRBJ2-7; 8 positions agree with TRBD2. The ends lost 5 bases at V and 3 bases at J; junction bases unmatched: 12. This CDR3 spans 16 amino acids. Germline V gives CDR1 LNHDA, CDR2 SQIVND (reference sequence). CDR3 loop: CASSSKLAAIYYEQYF. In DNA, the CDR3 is TGTGCCAGTAGTTCCAAACTAGCGGCAATTTACTACGAGCAGTACTTC.

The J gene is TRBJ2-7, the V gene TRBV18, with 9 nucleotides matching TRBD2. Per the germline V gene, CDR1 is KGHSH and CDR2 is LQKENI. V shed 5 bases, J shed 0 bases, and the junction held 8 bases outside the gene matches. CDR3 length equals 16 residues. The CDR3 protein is CASSTRTSASSYEQYF. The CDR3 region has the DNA TGTGCCAGCTCAACTAGGACTAGCGCGAGCTCCTACGAGCAGTACTTC.

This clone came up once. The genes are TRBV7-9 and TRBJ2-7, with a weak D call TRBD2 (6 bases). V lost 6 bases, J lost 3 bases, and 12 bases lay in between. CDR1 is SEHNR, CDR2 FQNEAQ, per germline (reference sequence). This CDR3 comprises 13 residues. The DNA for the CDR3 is TGTGCCAGCAGACCTTGGGGACTCTACGAGCAGTACTTC. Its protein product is CASRPWGLYEQYF.

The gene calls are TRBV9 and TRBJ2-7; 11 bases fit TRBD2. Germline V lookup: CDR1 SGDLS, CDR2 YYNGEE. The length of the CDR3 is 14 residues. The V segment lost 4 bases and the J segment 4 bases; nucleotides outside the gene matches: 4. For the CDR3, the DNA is TGTGCCAGCAGCCTTAGCGGGAGGGCTTACGAGCAGTACTTC. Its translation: CASSLSGRAYEQYF.

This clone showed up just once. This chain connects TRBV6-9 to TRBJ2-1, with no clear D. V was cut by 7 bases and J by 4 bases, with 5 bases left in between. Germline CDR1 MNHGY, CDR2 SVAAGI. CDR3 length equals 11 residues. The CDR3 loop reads CASTSYNEQFF. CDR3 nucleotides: TGTGCCAGCACCTCGTACAATGAGCAGTTCTTC.

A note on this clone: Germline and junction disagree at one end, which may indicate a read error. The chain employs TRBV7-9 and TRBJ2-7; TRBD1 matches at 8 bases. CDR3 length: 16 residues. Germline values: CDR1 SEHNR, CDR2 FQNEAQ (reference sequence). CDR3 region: CASSQDIGQGPYEQYF. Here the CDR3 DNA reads TGCGCCAGCAGCCAAGATATAGGACAGGGCCCCTACGAGCAGTACTTC.

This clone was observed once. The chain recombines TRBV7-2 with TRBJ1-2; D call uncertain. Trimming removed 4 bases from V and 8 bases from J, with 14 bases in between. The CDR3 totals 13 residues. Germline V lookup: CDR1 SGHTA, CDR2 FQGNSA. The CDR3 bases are TGTGCCAGCAGCTCCAGCGGGGTAAGCGGCTACACCTTC. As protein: CASSSSGVSGYTF.

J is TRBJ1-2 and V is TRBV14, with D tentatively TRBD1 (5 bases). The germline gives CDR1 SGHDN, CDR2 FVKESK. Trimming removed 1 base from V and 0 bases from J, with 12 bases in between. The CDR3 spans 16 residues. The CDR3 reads CASSQVGGIANYGYTF. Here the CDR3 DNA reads TGTGCCAGCAGCCAAGTGGGGGGAATTGCTAACTATGGCTACACCTTC. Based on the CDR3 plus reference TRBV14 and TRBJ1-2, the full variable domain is EAGVTQFPSHSVIEKGQTVTLRCDPISGHDNLYWYRRVMGKEIKFLLHFVKESKQDESGMPNNRFLAERTGGTYSTLKVQPAELEDSGVYFCASSQVGGIANYGYTFGSGTRLTVV.

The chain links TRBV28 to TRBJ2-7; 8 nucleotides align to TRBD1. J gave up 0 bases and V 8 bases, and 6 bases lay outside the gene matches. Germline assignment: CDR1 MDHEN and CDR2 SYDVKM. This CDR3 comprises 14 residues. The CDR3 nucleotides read TGTGCCAGCGGAAGACAGGGGAGCTCCTACGAGCAGTACTTC. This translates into CASGRQGSSYEQYF.